This TCR beta chain derives from a study of T cells in Graves' hyperthyroidism and ophthalmopathy. Study-wide points: Peripheral blood also featured most of the thyroid clonotypes expanded above 0.001.

The authors deemed Graves' hyperthyroidism stable absent ophthalmopathy progression within 18 months. Diagnosis of hyperthyroidism was new in patients aged 18 to 65, and its duration was under 2 months. PBMCs were derived from more than 8 ml fresh peripheral blood. The CDR3 runs to 17 residues. Amplified TCR beta CDR3 regions came from RNA transcripts. Using the HTBI primer set, a first-round RT-PCR was run on the TCR CDR3. Via MiXCR, TCRdb re-called the multiplex PCR reads, giving one row per CDR3 protein. The repertoire has roughly 570,000 distinct CDR3 sequences, approximately 14% of them found once; the top ten carry less than 9.5%. Remarks on this clonotype: Its antigen is as yet unknown. Compared with germline, one end of the junction differs, possibly owing to a read error.

The sequencing sample was made of blood. The clonotype was recovered from a woman under 40 with Graves' hyperthyroidism. The chain recombines TRBV12-3 or TRBV12-4 with TRBJ2-3; 15 bases fit TRBD2. DNA of the CDR3: TGTGCCAGCAGCGGGCTGCGGACTAGCGGGAGGGCAGATACGCGGTATTTT. Translation gives CASSGLRTSGRADTRYF.